Below, 26 T cell receptor beta chains from the same sample are listed, as sequenced in a study of regulatory T cells in long-lasting Graves disease. Documented time point: newly diagnosed GD, antithyroid drugs for less than 3 months. Generation of the TCR library employed RNA extracted from PBMCs. The authors built TCR beta libraries using iRepertoire HTBI primers and Arm-PCR of CDR3 regions. MiXCR was run by TCRdb on the multiplex PCR reads, yielding one entry per CDR3 protein. The table lists 550,000 or so distinct CDR3 sequences, around 13% of them singletons. Separately, the same data were catalogued under a study of T cells in Graves' hyperthyroidism and ophthalmopathy.

The source material was peripheral blood mononuclear cells (PBMCs), sampled at new diagnosis, from a patient treated with antithyroid drugs. These receptor sequences come from a woman aged 25 to 39 with Graves disease.

The chain is built from TRBV5-1 and TRBJ2-5; no clear D. Between the trimmed V and J ends, which lost 4 bases and 5 bases, there was a span of 18 bases. The germline gives CDR1 SGHRS, CDR2 YFSETQ. The CDR3 spans 15 residues. This CDR3 is CASSPAPRWDETQYF. CDR3 coding DNA: TGCGCCAGCAGCCCTGCCCCGAGGTGGGATGAGACCCAGTACTTC.

This chain connects TRBV19 to TRBJ2-1, with a weak D call TRBD1 (6 bases). V gave up 4 bases and J gave up 6 bases, with 19 bases separating them. This CDR3 has 16 residues. Germline V lookup: CDR1 LNHDA, CDR2 SQIVND (reference sequence). The CDR3 region is CASSTGQRGFTNEQFF. In DNA, the CDR3 is TGTGCCAGTAGTACGGGACAACGGGGATTCACCAATGAGCAGTTCTTC.

At least ten counts were recorded for this clonotype. The V gene is TRBV6-4, the J gene TRBJ2-7; D is unresolved. There are 15 residues in the CDR3. Germline V lookup: CDR1 MRHNA, CDR2 SNTAGT. V was pared by 5 bases and J by 0 bases, with 14 bases between. The CDR3 bases are TGTGCCAGCAGTTACGCAATTGGCAGCTCCTACGAGCAGTACTTC. Its protein is CASSYAIGSSYEQYF.

On this clonotype itself: This likely stems from a read error, as it lies one base from a far larger clone. V usage is TRBV11-3 and J usage is TRBJ1-2, with no clear D. V lost 2 bases, J lost 6 bases, and 13 bases lay in between. Germline V gene sequence: CDR1 SGHNT, CDR2 YENEEA. The length of the CDR3 is 14 residues. CDR3 nucleotide sequence: TGTGCCAGCAGCTTAAACTCGAGGAACCATGGCTACACCTTC. This codes for CASSLNSRNHGYTF. Combining the CDR3 with reference TRBV11-3 and TRBJ1-2 gives the whole variable domain EAGVVQSPRYKIIEKKQPVAFWCNPISGHNTLYWYLQNLGQGPELLIRYENEEAVDDSQLPKDRFSAERLKGVDSTLKIQPAELGDSAVYLCASSLNSRNHGYTFGSGTRLTVV.

With respect to this clonotype: A clone one base away is much larger, so this may be a read error. The rearrangement links TRBV6-2 or TRBV6-3 to TRBJ2-3, with 8 bases aligning to TRBD2. The CDR3 has 15 amino acids. J gave up 4 bases and V 6 bases, and 9 bases lay outside the gene matches. Germline-derived CDR1 and CDR2 are MNHEY and SVGEGT. The CDR3 is CASSILAAPPDTQYF. The CDR3 DNA reads TGTGCCAGCAGCATACTAGCGGCCCCGCCAGATACGCAGTATTTT.

This clonotype has ten or more counts. This sequence joins TRBV24-1 and TRBJ2-5, with no clear D. V was clipped by 4 bases and J by 1 base, with 6 bases between them. Germline V gene sequence: CDR1 KGHDR, CDR2 SFDVKD. This CDR3 spans 13 amino acids. The CDR3 loop is CATSDPGQETQYF. The CDR3 region has the DNA TGTGCCACCAGTGACCCCGGCCAAGAGACCCAGTACTTC.

This clonotype came up many times. V and J are TRBV30 and TRBJ2-7, with 9 bases aligning to TRBD1. The CDR3 loop spans 14 amino acids. Losses at the gene ends were 3 bases for V and 1 base for J; bases not matched to a gene: 4. From germline, CDR1 is GTSNPN and CDR2 SVGIG (reference sequence). The CDR3 nucleotides are TGTGCCTGGAGCGTGGGACAGGGTTCCTACGAGCAGTACTTC. Its protein product is CAWSVGQGSYEQYF.

The V call is TRBV25-1, the J call TRBJ2-7; maybe TRBD2 (5 bases). V dropped 3 bases and J dropped 6 bases, with 15 bases sitting between them. CDR1 and CDR2 from the germline V gene are MGHDK and SYGVNS. The CDR3 covers 14 residues. In DNA form, the CDR3 reads TGTGCCAGCAGTGACCTGCCGGGGTTCGGCGAGCAGTACTTC. The encoded protein is CASSDLPGFGEQYF.

Many counts were recorded for this clonotype. The rearrangement joins TRBV27 to TRBJ1-1; D is possibly TRBD1 (6 bases). Trimming left V 1 base short and J 11 bases short, with 20 bases between. Looked up from germline, CDR1 is MNHEY and CDR2 is SMNVEV (reference sequence). CDR3 length equals 15 residues. CDR3 residues: CASSLLRGGGSLAFF. The CDR3 region has the DNA TGTGCCAGCAGTTTATTGAGGGGGGGAGGTAGTTTGGCTTTCTTT.

There are many counts of this clonotype. The chain couples TRBV15 to TRBJ2-7, with 8 bases aligning to TRBD1. The germline V gene encodes CDR1 LNHNV and CDR2 YYDKDF (reference sequence). V lost 1 base, J lost 5 bases, and 7 bases stayed unmatched. The CDR3 runs 15 residues. The CDR3 coding sequence is TGTGCCACCAGCAGAGCGACGTCAGGGGGCGACGAGCAGTACTTC. Its protein is CATSRATSGGDEQYF.

This clonotype was picked up many times. The rearrangement links TRBV15 to TRBJ1-5; 8 nucleotides agree with TRBD1. Losses at the gene ends were 3 bases for V and 6 bases for J; bases not matched to a gene: 7. The V gene's germline CDR1 is LNHNV and CDR2 YYDKDF (reference sequence). The CDR3 covers 15 residues. CDR3 in amino acids: CATSSTDRGTQPQHF. CDR3 sequence (DNA): TGTGCCACCAGCAGTACCGACAGGGGCACTCAGCCCCAGCATTTT.

The chain carries TRBV9 and TRBJ1-4; 11 bases match TRBD1. Germline trimming cut 3 bases from V and 2 bases from J; bases unmatched to any gene: 6. The length of the CDR3 is 17 residues. CDR1 SGDLS and CDR2 YYNGEE come from the germline V gene. The DNA of the CDR3 is TGTGCCAGCAGCGCGGGGGGACAGGGGGATACTAATGAAAAACTGTTTTTT. Amino acid sequence: CASSAGGQGDTNEKLFF.

This clonotype was seen many times. The V gene is TRBV19, the J gene TRBJ2-5; 7 bases are a match to TRBD2. Germline lookup yields CDR1 LNHDA and CDR2 SQIVND (reference sequence). The CDR3 covers 15 residues. Unmatched junction bases numbered 14, after V lost 8 bases and J lost 5 bases. Here the CDR3 reads CASARSGTVGETQYF. Written as DNA, the CDR3 is TGTGCCAGTGCTCGGAGCGGGACCGTGGGGGAGACCCAGTACTTC.

V gene TRBV2 combines with J gene TRBJ2-3; the D call may be TRBD1 or TRBD2 (7 bases each). CDR3 length: 16 residues. The germline gives CDR1 SNHLY, CDR2 FYNNEI. V was clipped by 2 bases and J by 3 bases, with 15 bases between them. CDR3 sequence (DNA): TGTGCCAGCAGTGAAAGGGGGCTAGCGGTTACAGATACGCAGTATTTT. Amino acids: CASSERGLAVTDTQYF.

This clonotype occurred many times. The rearrangement joins TRBV11-3 to TRBJ2-1; 7 positions agree with TRBD1. Matching the DNA end better, TRBJ2-5 makes the J call doubtful. Germline CDR1 reads SGHNT; CDR2 reads YENEEA. CDR3 length equals 16 residues. This chain's CDR3 is CASSSSPGQYQETQYF. In DNA, the CDR3 is TGTGCCAGCAGCTCCTCCCCGGGACAGTATCAAGAGACCCAGTACTTC.

Comment on this clonotype: A much more abundant neighbour one base away suggests this may be a read error. The rearrangement joins TRBV5-1 to TRBJ2-1; maybe TRBD1 (5 bases). CDR1 SGHRS and CDR2 YFSETQ come from the germline V gene. CDR3 size: 15 residues. CDR3 DNA: TGCGCCAGCAGCTTGGAGGGGTACGGGTTCGAGACCGAGTACTTC. It is translated as CASSLEGYGFETEYF.

CDR3 in DNA: TGCAGTGCTAGCCCCACCGGGACATTGAACACCGGGGAGCTGTTTTTT. It encodes CSASPTGTLNTGELFF. This chain connects TRBV20-1 to TRBJ2-2; tentatively, D is TRBD1 (6 bases). Trimming shortened V by 3 bases and J by 1 base, and 15 bases separated the two germline ends. CDR3 length: 16 residues. Germline loops: CDR1 DFQATT, CDR2 SNEGSKA (reference sequence).

The chain joins TRBV13 to TRBJ2-2, with TRBD2 identical over 11 bases. The CDR3 has 15 residues. V was pared by 5 bases and J by 3 bases, with 2 bases of the junction left unmatched. The V gene's germline CDR1 is PRHDT and CDR2 FYEKMQ (reference sequence). CDR3 sequence: CASSHSGRDTGELFF. CDR3 coding DNA: TGTGCCAGCAGCCATAGCGGGAGGGACACCGGGGAGCTGTTTTTT.

V and J are TRBV5-1 and TRBJ2-3; D gene unclear. The CDR3 is 14 amino acids. Germline CDR1 reads SGHRS; CDR2 reads YFSETQ. V lost 0 bases, J lost 2 bases, and 7 bases lay in between. CDR3 loop: CASSLGRTTDTQYF. As DNA, the CDR3 is TGCGCCAGCAGCTTGGGACGGACCACAGATACGCAGTATTTT.

There are a few counts of this clonotype. V usage is TRBV20-1 and J usage is TRBJ2-7; TRBD2 aligns across 13 bases. Germline CDR1 reads DFQATT; CDR2 reads SNEGSKA (reference sequence). CDR3 size: 15 residues. Trimming at V came to 4 bases and at J to 4 bases, leaving 7 bases not matched to a gene. This CDR3 is CSATAPGLAGYEQYF. Here the CDR3 DNA reads TGCAGTGCTACAGCACCGGGACTAGCGGGATACGAGCAGTACTTC.

This clonotype was counted ten times or more. This sequence joins TRBV2 and TRBJ2-7, with TRBD2 matching 11 bases. CDR1 and CDR2 from the germline V gene are SNHLY and FYNNEI. V was pared by 6 bases and J by 2 bases, with 6 bases of the junction left unmatched. The CDR3 has 15 amino acids. The CDR3 coding sequence is TGTGCCAGCAGGGCGACTAGCGGGACCGCCTACGAGCAGTACTTC. Its translation: CASRATSGTAYEQYF.

In its sample, this clonotype was seen a few times. CDR3 DNA: TGTGCCAGCAGCGCCACAGGGAGCTTCTATGGCTACACCTTC. It translates to CASSATGSFYGYTF. This sequence joins TRBV9 and TRBJ1-2; D perhaps matches TRBD1 (6 bases). Trimming stripped 3 bases from V and 4 bases from J, with 13 bases between. Germline CDR1 reads SGDLS; CDR2 reads YYNGEE. The CDR3 has 14 amino acids.

This clonotype has only a few counts. The V gene is TRBV9, the J gene TRBJ2-5; TRBD1 agrees at 10 bases. Per the germline V gene, CDR1 is SGDLS and CDR2 is YYNGEE. CDR3 length: 15 residues. V dropped 5 bases and J dropped 3; count of bases not matched to a gene: 7. This CDR3 is CASSALGTGEETQYF. CDR3 in DNA: TGTGCCAGCAGTGCCCTGGGGACAGGGGAAGAGACCCAGTACTTC.

This sequence joins TRBV5-1 and TRBJ2-1; tentatively, D is TRBD2 (5 bases). The CDR3 spans 16 residues. Trimming took off 0 bases at V and 2 bases at J, with 12 bases between the two ends. The germline V gene has CDR1 SGHRS and CDR2 YFSETQ. The DNA of the CDR3 is TGCGCCAGCAGCTTGGGCCCGACCGGGGCCTACAATGAGCAGTTCTTC. Its protein product is CASSLGPTGAYNEQFF. The variable domain in full, completed from reference TRBV5-1 and TRBJ2-1, reads KAGVTQTPRYLIKTRGQQVTLSCSPISGHRSVSWYQQTPGQGLQFLFEYFSETQRNKGNFPGRFSGRQFSNSRSEMNVSTLELGDSALYLCASSLGPTGAYNEQFFGPGTRLTVL.

In the case of this clonotype: Just one base apart from a much larger clone, this may be a read error. V gene TRBV20-1 combines with J gene TRBJ2-7; D gene uncertain. CDR3 length: 12 residues. Germline V CDR1 and CDR2: DFQATT, SNEGSKA (reference sequence). The CDR3 DNA is TGCAGTGCCACGGACCGCTCCTACGAGCACTACTTC. This gives the protein CSATDRSYEHYF.

This clonotype has a count of ten or more. This rearrangement joins TRBV18 to TRBJ1-1, with a tentative D call TRBD1 (5 bases). The CDR3 totals 15 residues. Germline CDR1 KGHSH, CDR2 LQKENI. Trimming took off 3 bases at V and 1 base at J, with 12 bases between the two ends. CDR3 coding DNA: TGTGCCAGCTCACCCCGGACTGGACAGAACACTGAAGCTTTCTTT. Protein product: CASSPRTGQNTEAFF.